This TCR beta chain was recovered during a study of blood T cell repertoires in COVID-19. The ends were cut back, 6 bases at V and 3 bases at J, with 11 bases in the middle. The germline CDR1 and CDR2 sequences are SGHTA and FQGNSA. The CDR3 is 13 residues long. Produced via immunoSEQ multiplex PCR; TCRdb's table is partial and in-frame only. The sample shows 250,000 to 350,000 clones, approximately 90% of them seen only once. Input material: peripheral blood. The V call is TRBV7-2, the J call TRBJ1-1, with D possibly being TRBD1 (6 bases). The source of this sequence is a woman between 50 and 59 years old who had recovered from COVID-19. CDR3 protein: CASSSDRYTEAFF. CDR3 sequence (DNA): TGTGCCAGCAGTTCTGACAGGTACACTGAAGCTTTCTTT.